These T cell receptor beta chains were read from a single sample in a study of T cell changes during pregnancy in multiple sclerosis. Libraries were prepared by immunoSEQ multiplex PCR; TCRdb keeps only in-frame clonotypes and omits some of them. The sample includes about 110,000 clones, 91% of them seen just once. The specimen was peripheral blood, collected before pregnancy. The receptors derive from a female donor with multiple sclerosis, enrolled in a pregnancy study. Each CDR3 is given with its conserved first and last residue. D genes are given only for firm matches. The size field is filled for only some rows; it gives once, few, many or a size class.

D: NA
J: TRBJ2-3
size: NA
V: TRBV5-1
CDR3: CASSLVNAGSTDTQYF
DNA: TGCGCCAGCAGCTTGGTTAATGCAGGGTCCACAGATACGCAGTATTTT

D: NA
J: TRBJ2-3
size: NA
V: TRBV7-2
CDR3: CASSLTPEWTDTQYF
DNA: TGTGCCAGCAGCTTAACCCCTGAGTGGACAGATACGCAGTATTTT

D: NA
J: TRBJ2-7
size: NA
V: TRBV2
CDR3: CASRAGANYEQYF
DNA: TGTGCCAGCAGGGCTGGGGCCAACTACGAGCAGTACTTC

D: TRBD2
J: TRBJ2-2
size: NA
V: TRBV6-1
CDR3: CASSVLGASGGAGPGELFF
DNA: TGTGCCAGCAGTGTCCTCGGGGCTAGCGGGGGGGCGGGTCCCGGGGAGCTGTTTTTT

D: TRBD2
J: TRBJ2-7
size: once
V: TRBV30
CDR3: CAWSVSGGLYSSYEQYF
DNA: TGTGCCTGGAGTGTTAGCGGGGGACTCTATAGCTCCTACGAGCAGTACTTC

D: NA
J: TRBJ2-7
size: NA
V: TRBV7-9
CDR3: CASSRDTVSYEQYF
DNA: TGTGCCAGCAGCAGGGACACAGTATCCTACGAGCAGTACTTC

D: TRBD2
J: TRBJ2-1
size: NA
V: TRBV7-9
CDR3: CASSLRVAGGRNEQFF
DNA: TGTGCCAGCAGCCTAAGGGTAGCGGGAGGACGCAATGAGCAGTTCTTC

D: TRBD1
J: TRBJ2-1
size: NA
V: TRBV27
CDR3: CASSWKSRRPGTGNNEQFF
DNA: TGTGCCAGCAGTTGGAAATCAAGACGCCCCGGGACAGGTAACAATGAGCAGTTCTTC

D: NA
J: TRBJ2-7
size: NA
V: TRBV7-8
CDR3: CASSLDTGTYEQYF
DNA: TGTGCCAGCAGCTTAGATACAGGGACCTACGAGCAGTACTTC

D: TRBD1
J: TRBJ1-2
size: NA
V: TRBV6-5
CDR3: CASRGLDRGNYGYTF
DNA: TGTGCCAGCAGAGGCCTGGACAGGGGGAACTATGGCTACACCTTC

D: NA
J: TRBJ1-6
size: NA
V: TRBV7-2
CDR3: CASSLPLQGNSPLHF
DNA: TGTGCCAGCAGCTTACCGCTTCAGGGCAATTCACCCCTCCACTTT

D: TRBD2
J: TRBJ2-1
size: NA
V: TRBV7-2
CDR3: CASSLATGTSGRPHEQFF
DNA: TGTGCCAGCAGCTTGGCCACCGGGACTAGCGGGAGACCCCATGAGCAGTTCTTC

D: TRBD2
J: TRBJ2-1
size: NA
V: TRBV7-8
CDR3: CASTAVSGGSDNEQFF
DNA: TGTGCCAGCACCGCAGTTAGCGGGGGGTCGGATAATGAGCAGTTCTTC

D: TRBD2
J: TRBJ2-1
size: NA
V: TRBV9
CDR3: CASSSLAGGPGEQFF
DNA: TGTGCCAGCAGCTCCCTAGCGGGGGGGCCCGGTGAGCAGTTCTTC

D: NA
J: TRBJ2-1
size: NA
V: TRBV6-1
CDR3: CASSDSLGSVNEQFF
DNA: TGTGCCAGCAGTGACTCCTTGGGGAGTGTCAATGAGCAGTTCTTC

D: TRBD1
J: TRBJ1-1
size: NA
V: TRBV2
CDR3: CASHFTPQTTGPNTEAFF
DNA: TGTGCCAGCCATTTTACCCCTCAGACGACAGGGCCGAACACTGAAGCTTTCTTT

D: NA
J: TRBJ1-5
size: once
V: TRBV30
CDR3: CAWSAGSNQPQHF
DNA: TGTGCCTGGAGTGCGGGTAGCAATCAGCCCCAGCATTTT

D: TRBD1
J: TRBJ2-1
size: NA
V: TRBV7-3
CDR3: CASSLNQGAYNEQFF
DNA: TGTGCCAGCAGCTTAAATCAGGGGGCCTACAATGAGCAGTTCTTC

D: NA
J: TRBJ2-7
size: NA
V: TRBV30
CDR3: CAWSPTPREQYF
DNA: TGTGCCTGGAGTCCCACTCCGCGTGAGCAGTACTTC

D: TRBD1
J: TRBJ1-1
size: NA
V: TRBV7-2
CDR3: CASSLPGQPNTEAFF
DNA: TGTGCCAGCAGCCTACCGGGACAGCCGAACACTGAAGCTTTCTTT

D: TRBD2
J: TRBJ2-7
size: NA
V: TRBV4-2
CDR3: CASSPRGGAGTSGRSDEQYF
DNA: TGTGCCAGCAGCCCCCGTGGCGGGGCCGGGACTAGCGGGAGGTCGGACGAGCAGTACTTC

D: NA
J: TRBJ2-3
size: NA
V: TRBV30
CDR3: CAWGTVTDTQYF
DNA: TGTGCCTGGGGGACTGTCACAGATACGCAGTATTTT

D: NA
J: TRBJ1-2
size: NA
V: TRBV6-5
CDR3: CASSEARYGYTF
DNA: TGTGCCAGCAGTGAAGCTCGCTATGGCTACACCTTC